The 13 T cell receptor beta chains presented below share a single source sample, sequenced in a study of blood T cell repertoires in COVID-19. Method: immunoSEQ multiplex PCR; TCRdb's copy keeps in-frame clones and lacks some. Here the sample spans more than 350,000 clones, about 87% being singletons. Sample: PBMCs or T cells enriched from blood (not recorded which). These receptors all stem from a woman aged 45-60 years who had recovered from COVID-19.

This clone was seen a single time. The chain combines TRBV7-8 with TRBJ1-5, with 11 bases that match TRBD1. The junction had 6 bases not matched to a gene; V was cut back by 3 bases and J by 2 bases. There are 17 residues in the CDR3. Germline V gene data show CDR1 as SGHVS and CDR2 as FQNEAQ. CDR3 protein: CASSFGQGAEGNQPQHF. As DNA, the CDR3 is TGTGCCAGCAGCTTTGGACAGGGGGCTGAGGGCAATCAGCCCCAGCATTTT.

V usage is TRBV12-3 or TRBV12-4 and J usage is TRBJ2-7, with 10 bases fitting TRBD1. V lost 7 bases to trimming and J lost 6 bases; unmatched junction nucleotides: 6. The CDR3 spans 13 residues. This chain's CDR3 is CASNTGTGVEQYF. CDR3 DNA: TGTGCCAGCAATACCGGGACAGGGGTCGAGCAGTACTTC.

This clone came up once. J is TRBJ1-3 and V is TRBV27; 7 bases agree with TRBD1. Per germline, CDR1 MNHEY and CDR2 SMNVEV (reference sequence). V shed 2 bases, J shed 8 bases, and the junction held 3 bases outside the gene matches. The CDR3 runs to 13 residues. In DNA form, the CDR3 reads TGTGCCAGCAGTTTACGTACAGGGGACACCATATATTTT. Residues: CASSLRTGDTIYF.

The chain has TRBV25-1 and TRBJ1-1; TRBD1 aligns across 7 bases. This CDR3 is built from 15 residues. Per germline, CDR1 MGHDK and CDR2 SYGVNS. Losses at the gene ends were 1 base for V and 4 bases for J; bases not matched to a gene: 6. CDR3 loop: CASSEFQGDSTEAFF. The CDR3 DNA reads as TGTGCCAGCAGTGAATTTCAGGGGGACTCCACTGAAGCTTTCTTT.

V gene TRBV3-1 (or the pseudogene TRBV3-2) combines with J gene TRBJ1-2; D is possibly TRBD1 (5 bases). Trimming removed 0 bases at V and 4 bases at J, with 6 bases between. This CDR3 region has 13 residues. CDR1 and CDR2 (germline): LGHDT, YNNKEL (reference sequence). The CDR3 loop reads CASSQETGYGYTF. CDR3 in DNA: TGTGCCAGCAGCCAAGAAACAGGCTATGGCTACACCTTC.

This clone has more than one count but fewer than ten. The chain is built from TRBV19 and TRBJ1-5; perhaps TRBD1 as D (5 bases). Looked up from germline, CDR1 is LNHDA and CDR2 is SQIVND (reference sequence). The CDR3 is made up of 13 amino acids. V lost 4 bases and J lost 4, with 8 bases in between. This CDR3 is CASSTDSNQPQHF. In DNA form, the CDR3 reads TGTGCCAGTAGTACAGACAGTAATCAGCCCCAGCATTTT.

The chain combines TRBV28 with TRBJ1-6; D ambiguous. The V end lost 7 bases, the J end lost 0 bases, and 10 bases lay between the germline ends. This CDR3 is built from 15 residues. Germline CDR1 reads MDHEN; CDR2 reads SYDVKM. The CDR3 loop is CASTKESSYNSPLHF. The CDR3 DNA reads TGTGCCAGCACCAAGGAGAGCTCCTATAATTCACCCCTCCACTTT.

The V gene is TRBV5-6, the J gene TRBJ1-2; D is unresolved. Germline CDR1 SGHDT, CDR2 YYEEEE. CDR3 length: 11 amino acids. V shed 3 bases and J shed 5 bases, with 5 bases lying between them. CDR3 protein: CASSSYYGYTF. In nucleotides, the CDR3 is TGTGCCAGCAGCTCTTATTATGGCTACACCTTC.

This chain joins TRBV2 and TRBJ1-6, with D possibly TRBD1 on 5 matching bases. Trimming stripped 3 bases from V and 14 bases from J, with 14 bases between. The CDR3 length is 13 residues. The V gene's germline CDR1 is SNHLY and CDR2 FYNNEI. The CDR3 DNA follows: TGTGCCAGCAGTGACAGGGAGGCGTTTTCCCTCCACTTT. This codes for CASSDREAFSLHF.

This sequence joins TRBV7-8 and TRBJ1-4; D may be TRBD1 (5 bases). Germline V gene sequence: CDR1 SGHVS, CDR2 FQNEAQ. The CDR3 sequence is 18 residues long. V lost 5 bases to trimming and J lost 8 bases, with 27 bases between them. This chain's CDR3 is CASSRGGGGATNKEKLFF. CDR3 DNA sequence: TGTGCCAGCAGCCGGGGTGGTGGAGGGGCAACAAATAAAGAAAAACTGTTTTTT.

This chain joins TRBV20-1 and TRBJ1-6, with no clear D. Germline CDR1 is DFQATT and CDR2 is SNEGSKA (reference sequence). The CDR3 runs to 11 residues. Between the trimmed V and J ends, which lost 6 bases and 9 bases, there was a span of 9 bases. This CDR3 is CSAQSGSPLHF. DNA for the CDR3: TGCAGTGCACAATCTGGTTCACCCCTCCACTTT.

This clone has just one count. The gene calls are TRBV6-5 and TRBJ2-7, with 8 positions matching TRBD1. Germline CDR1 and CDR2: MNHEY and SVGAGI. V was clipped by 2 bases and J by 3 bases; unmatched bases: 6. CDR3 size: 15 residues. The CDR3 DNA is TGTGCCAGCAGTTACAGGCGGACAGGGAGCTACGAGCAGTACTTC. Its translation: CASSYRRTGSYEQYF.

The chain couples TRBV10-3 to TRBJ1-2, with 9 nucleotides matching TRBD1. Germline assignment: CDR1 ENHRY and CDR2 SYGVKD. With V trimmed by 7 bases and J by 3 bases, 6 bases remained unmatched. This CDR3 has 14 amino acids. CDR3 sequence: CAITGQGQDYGYTF. The CDR3 DNA reads as TGTGCCATCACTGGACAGGGGCAGGACTATGGCTACACCTTC.